This is a list of T cell receptor beta chains from one sample in a study of siplizumab effects on memory and regulatory T cells. The protocol was immunoSEQ multiplex PCR, while the TCRdb copy is restricted to in-frame clones and leaves out a portion. The repertoire holds over 95,000 clones, just under 95% seen once, with 0.16% in the top ten. Sequenced sample: non-Treg CD4+ T cells sorted from blood. Receptor source: a human donor in good health. The CDR3 runs from the conserved cysteine through the conserved F or W. D genes are given only for firm matches. Rows may omit the clone size; those that give it use once, few, many or a size class.

D: .; size: few; J: TRBJ2-3; V: TRBV7-3; DNA: TGTGCCAGCAGCCTATCCCTGGCGGCGGATACGCAGTATTTT; CDR3: CASSLSLAADTQYF
D: .; size: .; J: TRBJ2-1; V: TRBV30; DNA: TGTGCCTGGGAGGAAAACTACAATGAGCAGTTCTTC; CDR3: CAWEENYNEQFF
D: .; size: once; J: TRBJ2-5; V: TRBV18; DNA: TGTGCCAGCTCACCCGGGTTGGGGGCAGAGACCCAGTACTTC; CDR3: CASSPGLGAETQYF
D: .; size: .; J: TRBJ2-3; V: TRBV5-6; DNA: TGTGCCAGCAACGGGGGAATCACTAGCACAGATACGCAGTATTTT; CDR3: CASNGGITSTDTQYF
D: .; size: .; J: TRBJ2-5; V: TRBV19; DNA: TGTGCCAGTAGTATCTCTTGGAGTAGGACAGAAGTAAACTTC; CDR3: CASSISWSRTEVNF
D: TRBD1; size: .; J: TRBJ2-5; V: TRBV7-3; DNA: TGTGCCAGCAGCTTCAGACAGGGAAGAGAGACCCAGTACTTC; CDR3: CASSFRQGRETQYF
D: TRBD1; size: .; J: TRBJ1-3; V: TRBV15; DNA: TGTGCCACCAGACCGCCGACAGGGGGATTTTCGGGAAACACCATATATTTT; CDR3: CATRPPTGGFSGNTIYF
D: TRBD1; size: .; J: TRBJ1-1; V: TRBV18; DNA: TGTGCCAGCTCACCCCGGACAGGGGAAGCTGAAGCTTTCTTT; CDR3: CASSPRTGEAEAFF
D: .; size: .; J: TRBJ1-2; V: TRBV6-9; DNA: TGTGCCAGCAAATCCCAACCGGGGGGCGATGGCTACACCTTC; CDR3: CASKSQPGGDGYTF
D: .; size: .; J: TRBJ1-1; V: TRBV7-9; DNA: TGTGCCAGCAACTCAAAGGGGGGCGGCACTGAAGCTTTCTTT; CDR3: CASNSKGGGTEAFF
D: .; size: .; J: TRBJ1-1; V: TRBV15; DNA: TGTGCCACCAGCAGAGGAAGGGGCACTGAAGCTTTCTTT; CDR3: CATSRGRGTEAFF
D: TRBD1; size: .; J: TRBJ2-1; V: TRBV5-6; DNA: TGTGCCAGCAGCTCTACGGACAGGACCTACAATGAGCAGTTCTTC; CDR3: CASSSTDRTYNEQFF
D: .; size: .; J: TRBJ1-2; V: TRBV4-1; DNA: TGCGCCAGCAGCCAAGAGGGTAACTATGGCTACACCTTC; CDR3: CASSQEGNYGYTF
D: TRBD1; size: .; J: TRBJ1-2; V: TRBV28; DNA: TGTGCCAGCAGCACTTCTACAGGGGTTGACTATGGCTACACCTTC; CDR3: CASSTSTGVDYGYTF
D: .; size: .; J: TRBJ2-7; V: TRBV9; DNA: TGTGCCAGCAGCGTAGAGGGCTCCCCCTACGAGCAGTACTTC; CDR3: CASSVEGSPYEQYF
D: .; size: .; J: TRBJ1-2; V: TRBV18; DNA: TGTGCCAGCTCACCACCCCAGCCTGGGGGCTACACCTTC; CDR3: CASSPPQPGGYTF
D: TRBD1; size: .; J: TRBJ1-2; V: TRBV10-3; DNA: TGTGCCATCAGTGATTCAGGGGGTTCCTATGGCTACACCTTC; CDR3: CAISDSGGSYGYTF
D: .; size: .; J: TRBJ2-5; V: TRBV7-8; DNA: TGTGCCAGCAGGGCTGGCGGGCGGGAGACCCAGTACTTC; CDR3: CASRAGGRETQYF
D: TRBD1; size: .; J: TRBJ2-7; V: TRBV6-5; DNA: TGTGCCAGCAGTTACTCGACAGGGGGTATATACGAGCAGTACTTC; CDR3: CASSYSTGGIYEQYF
D: .; size: .; J: TRBJ1-2; V: TRBV5-4; DNA: TGTGCCAGCAGTGTGGACCGAAACTATGGCTACACCTTC; CDR3: CASSVDRNYGYTF
D: TRBD1; size: .; J: TRBJ1-4; V: TRBV27; DNA: TGTGCCAGCAGTTTAGACAGGGGAAGGGAAAAACTGTTTTTT; CDR3: CASSLDRGREKLFF
D: .; size: once; J: TRBJ1-1; V: TRBV7-2; DNA: TGTGCCAGCAGCTTACTGAGGCTGGGAATGAACACTGAAGCTTTCTTT; CDR3: CASSLLRLGMNTEAFF
D: .; size: .; J: TRBJ1-5; V: TRBV7-2; DNA: TGTGCCAGCAGCCCCTGGGGGGGGCTTAACAATCAGCCCCAGCATTTT; CDR3: CASSPWGGLNNQPQHF
D: .; size: .; J: TRBJ1-4; V: TRBV18; DNA: TGTGCCAGCTCCCCCGGATGGACAACTAATGAAAAACTGTTTTTT; CDR3: CASSPGWTTNEKLFF
D: .; size: .; J: TRBJ1-1; V: TRBV6-6; DNA: TGTGCCAGCAGTTACTCGAGTCCAACCTCTAAAGCTTTCTTT; CDR3: CASSYSSPTSKAFF
D: .; size: .; J: TRBJ1-4; V: TRBV7-9; DNA: TGTGCCAGCAGCTTCGAAGGGTTCGGTGAAAAACTGTTTTTT; CDR3: CASSFEGFGEKLFF
D: .; size: .; J: TRBJ2-1; V: TRBV6-5; DNA: TGTGCCAGCAGCTCGACTAGGACGAGTCCTGAGCAGTTCTTC; CDR3: CASSSTRTSPEQFF